The T cell receptor beta chain under discussion was sequenced for a study of shared clonotypes between healthy human individuals. Sequencing was performed with immunoSEQ multiplex PCR; in TCRdb, only in-frame clones are kept and a portion is missing. The data contain around 990,000 clones, roughly 77% of them singletons. Whole-study results and caveats: The low donor count limited represented genetic and exposure-history diversity. Sharing across a few donors was seen in 4% to 6.5% of naive CD4 clonotypes. The four-donor shared clonotypes exceeded non-shared clonotypes in generation probability, with non-shared ones scoring lower.

V was pared by 5 bases and J by 3 bases, with 8 bases of the junction left unmatched. This CDR3 is 15 amino acids long. Germline CDR1 is SGHAT and CDR2 is FQNNGV. For this clone: Its specificity is not known.

The chain uses TRBV11-2 and TRBJ2-3, with TRBD1 matching over 7 bases. This TCR came from a young man in good health. Some clones in this sample may be carry-over from other donors' samples. The specimen sequenced was memory CD4+ T cells from PBMCs. Subset reported: CD45RA-negative fraction. This CDR3 reads CASSPEGGRTDTQYF. DNA of the CDR3: TGTGCCAGCAGCCCCGAAGGGGGCCGTACAGATACGCAGTATTTT.